What follows are 22 T cell receptor beta chains derived from one specimen sequenced in a study of T cell repertoires in cytomegalovirus infection. TCRdb called the reads again in MiXCR, with one record for every CDR3 protein. The sample has about 830,000 distinct CDR3 sequences; 30% to 35% are singletons. What these receptors recognize is not known. The sample was cultured CD8+ T cells from PBMCs, taken from culture after CMV antigen stimulation. These receptors all come from a human donor in good health (CMV status not recorded). Some clones in this sample may be carry-over from other donors' samples.

The chain joins TRBV7-8 to TRBJ2-5, with D unresolved. CDR3 length: 17 amino acids. The V end was cut by 3 bases, the J end by 4 bases, with 21 bases between. Germline assignment: CDR1 SGHVS and CDR2 FQNEAQ. CDR3 residues: CASSLLQPERIGETQYF. The CDR3 DNA is TGTGCCAGCAGCTTGTTACAACCCGAACGGATAGGAGAGACCCAGTACTTC.

V gene TRBV13 combines with J gene TRBJ2-7, with D maybe TRBD2 (6 bases). The germline gives CDR1 PRHDT, CDR2 FYEKMQ (reference sequence). The CDR3 sequence is 15 residues long. V lost 2 bases to trimming and J lost 2 bases, with 13 bases between them. CDR3 sequence reads: CASSLSPGAPYEQYV. CDR3 bases: TGTGCCAGCAGCTTAAGTCCGGGAGCACCCTACGAGCAGTACGTC.

As concerns this clonotype: Mismatch with germline at one junction end may stem from a read error. The chain couples TRBV7-6 to TRBJ2-1; a weak D match, TRBD2 (6 bases). CDR1 and CDR2 (germline): SGHVS, FNYEAQ. The CDR3 consists of 19 residues. In DNA form, the CDR3 reads TGTGCCAACAGCTTAAAGCTAGCGTTGGAGTATAGCTCCTACAATGAGCAGTTCTTC. Translation: CANSLKLALEYSSYNEQFF.

The chain uses TRBV7-2 and TRBJ2-1, with D uncertain. There are 12 residues in the CDR3. Germline CDR1 and CDR2: SGHTA and FQGNSA. With 5 bases removed from V and 9 bases from J, the gap between germline ends came to 11 bases. CDR3 in DNA: TGTGCCAGCAGCCATCCCCGACCTGAGCAGTTCTTC. Translated, it gives CASSHPRPEQFF.

Only a few counts were recorded for this clonotype. V and J are TRBV27 and TRBJ2-3, with 10 bases matching TRBD2. CDR1 and CDR2 from the germline V gene are MNHEY and SMNVEV (reference sequence). The CDR3 runs to 16 residues. The trim removed 5 bases at V and 6 bases at J, leaving 11 bases unmatched. The CDR3 region has the DNA TGTGCCAGCAGTCCTAGCGGGGGTTATCTCTGGGATACGCAGTATTTT. Encoded protein: CASSPSGGYLWDTQYF.

In this sample, this clonotype turned up a few times. V gene TRBV6-2 or TRBV6-3 combines with J gene TRBJ2-1, with D unclear. Trimming removed 6 bases from V and 4 bases from J, with 10 bases in between. The CDR3 is 13 amino acids. Germline V gene data show CDR1 as MNHEY and CDR2 as SVGEGT. The CDR3 here is CASRPANYNEQFF. Here the CDR3 DNA reads TGTGCCAGCAGGCCCGCTAATTACAATGAGCAGTTCTTC.

By share of the sample, this clonotype is large. V gene TRBV7-8 combines with J gene TRBJ2-1; D possibly corresponds to TRBD2 (7 bases). Trimming removed 7 bases at V and 2 bases at J, with 15 bases between. This CDR3 is 15 amino acids long. Germline values: CDR1 SGHVS, CDR2 FQNEAQ. CDR3 amino acids: CASNPWRGPYNEQFF. The CDR3 region has the DNA TGTGCCAGCAACCCTTGGCGGGGGCCCTACAATGAGCAGTTCTTC.

The table lists this clonotype with a few counts. The chain links TRBV4-1 to TRBJ1-2; TRBD1 matches 8 bases. V lost 4 bases, J lost 6 bases, and 10 bases stayed unmatched. The CDR3 has 15 residues. Germline V CDR1 and CDR2: MGHRA, YSYEKL. The CDR3 spells CASSRGPDRVNGYTF. For the CDR3, the DNA is TGCGCCAGCAGCCGGGGTCCGGACAGGGTTAATGGCTACACCTTC.

V gene TRBV9 combines with J gene TRBJ2-7; either TRBD1 or TRBD2 may fit D (5 bases each). Between the trimmed V and J ends, which lost 0 bases and 3 bases, there was a span of 10 bases. The V gene's germline CDR1 is SGDLS and CDR2 YYNGEE. The CDR3 loop spans 14 amino acids. Here the CDR3 DNA reads TGTGCCAGCAGCGTAGCCGGGGCCGGCTACGAGCAGTACTTC. Translated, it gives CASSVAGAGYEQYF.

This chain uses TRBV10-3 with TRBJ2-5; the D gene is possibly TRBD1 (5 bases). Looked up from germline, CDR1 is ENHRY and CDR2 is SYGVKD. V was shortened by 0 bases and J by 6 bases, with 14 bases between the two germline ends. This CDR3 has 15 residues. CDR3 nucleotides: TGTGCCATCAGTGAGTCGCTTAACCAGGGAAAGACCCAGTACTTC. Translation gives CAISESLNQGKTQYF.

This clonotype has a handful of counts. The J gene is TRBJ1-1, the V gene TRBV7-2; TRBD1 is a possible D gene (6 bases). Trimming took 5 bases from V and 3 from J, leaving 22 bases between them. The CDR3 consists of 17 residues. Germline V gene data show CDR1 as SGHTA and CDR2 as FQGNSA. The CDR3 sequence: CASSPTPMPGADTEAFF. The CDR3, as DNA: TGTGCCAGCAGCCCAACCCCAATGCCAGGGGCAGACACTGAAGCTTTCTTT.

In its sample, this clonotype was seen a few times. Compared with germline, one end of the junction differs, possibly owing to a read error. The chain is built from TRBV7-6 and TRBJ2-5; D may be TRBD2 (6 bases). Germline V CDR1 and CDR2: SGHVS, FNYEAQ. CDR3 length equals 14 residues. The CDR3 DNA follows: TGTGCTAGCAGTCCCGGGAGCCAACGAGAGACCCAGTACTTC. Its protein product is CASSPGSQRETQYF.

This chain joins TRBV12-3 or TRBV12-4 and TRBJ2-3, with TRBD2 identical over 7 bases. This CDR3 has 16 amino acids. Germline trimming cut 8 bases from V and 4 bases from J; bases unmatched to any gene: 15. The CDR3: CASRPTWGGDADTQYF. The CDR3 DNA reads as TGTGCCAGCCGCCCCACCTGGGGGGGAGATGCAGATACGCAGTATTTT.

Concerning this clonotype itself: One end of the junction does not line up with germline, which may come from a read error. The chain combines TRBV4-1 with TRBJ2-1; D is perhaps TRBD1 or TRBD2 (5 bases each). Per germline, CDR1 MGHRA and CDR2 YSYEKL. The CDR3 runs to 17 residues. CDR3 in amino acids: CTSSQFGAISSYNEQFF. CDR3 sequence (DNA): TGCACCAGCAGCCAATTCGGGGCGATAAGCTCCTACAATGAGCAGTTCTTC.

Comments on this clonotype: Its ends do not fully match the called genes, so a read error is possible. The rearrangement links TRBV11-3 to TRBJ2-2, with TRBD2 matching over 10 bases. The CDR3 length is 16 residues. The V gene's germline CDR1 is SGHNT and CDR2 YENEEA. This chain's CDR3 is CVSSLYERGGTGELFF. The CDR3 coding sequence is TGTGTCAGCAGCTTATACGAGCGGGGGGGCACCGGGGAGCTGTTTTTT.

This clonotype occurred a few times. The chain joins TRBV5-1 to TRBJ1-5; the D is unclear. The CDR3 totals 13 residues. CDR1 and CDR2 (germline): SGHRS, YFSETQ. Trimming took off 5 bases at V and 7 bases at J, with 13 bases between the two ends. CDR3 residues: CASRGRVGQPQHF. For the CDR3, the DNA is TGCGCCAGCAGAGGGAGAGTAGGACAGCCCCAGCATTTT. The full variable domain, its missing parts supplied by reference TRBV5-1 and TRBJ1-5, is KAGVTQTPRYLIKTRGQQVTLSCSPISGHRSVSWYQQTPGQGLQFLFEYFSETQRNKGNFPGRFSGRQFSNSRSEMNVSTLELGDSALYLCASRGRVGQPQHFGDGTRLSIL.

The chain combines TRBV10-3 with TRBJ2-5; no reliable D call. The CDR3 contains 14 residues. Germline V gene lookup returns CDR1 ENHRY and CDR2 SYGVKD. V was pared by 6 bases and J by 4 bases, with 15 bases between. DNA of the CDR3: TGTGCCATCAGCACTGGACCTCCGACAGAGACCCAGTACTTC. Protein sequence: CAISTGPPTETQYF.

This clonotype was counted only a few times. The chain combines TRBV7-2 with TRBJ2-1; TRBD2 aligns across 7 bases. Germline CDR1 SGHTA, CDR2 FQGNSA. CDR3 length: 14 amino acids. V was pared by 7 bases and J by 7 bases, with 10 bases of the junction left unmatched. CDR3 sequence reads: CASTPDGGGNEQFF. For the CDR3, the DNA is TGTGCCAGCACCCCGGATGGCGGGGGAAATGAGCAGTTCTTC.

The table lists this clonotype with a few counts. The chain carries TRBV6-5 and TRBJ1-1; maybe TRBD1 (5 bases). Germline lookup yields CDR1 MNHEY and CDR2 SVGAGI. The CDR3 covers 16 residues. V lost 0 bases and J 7 bases, leaving 18 bases between the germline ends. The chain's CDR3 is CASSYSITGLQVEAFF. The CDR3 nucleotides are TGTGCCAGCAGTTACTCGATCACAGGCCTTCAGGTTGAAGCTTTCTTT.

This chain connects TRBV27 to TRBJ2-7; tentatively, D is TRBD1 (5 bases). The CDR3 totals 14 residues. The germline gives CDR1 MNHEY, CDR2 SMNVEV (reference sequence). Deletions cut 9 bases from V and 4 bases from J, with 19 bases between. CDR3 sequence reads: CASTSRELNYEQYF. In DNA form, the CDR3 reads TGTGCCAGTACGAGCAGGGAATTGAATTACGAGCAGTACTTC.

As DNA, the CDR3 is TGTGCCAGCAGCTCAATCATGGGGACCTTGAGTGAAAAACTGTTTTTT. The encoded protein is CASSSIMGTLSEKLFF. The J gene is TRBJ1-4, the V gene TRBV5-6; tentatively, D is TRBD1 (5 bases). This CDR3 contains 16 residues. Between the trimmed V and J ends, which lost 3 bases and 7 bases, there was a span of 19 bases. Germline V gene lookup returns CDR1 SGHDT and CDR2 YYEEEE. Using reference TRBV5-6 and TRBJ1-4 for the parts outside the CDR3, the full variable domain is DAGVTQSPTHLIKTRGQQVTLRCSPKSGHDTVSWYQQALGQGPQFIFQYYEEEERQRGNFPDRFSGHQFPNYSSELNVNALLLGDSALYLCASSSIMGTLSEKLFFGSGTQLSVL.

This chain links TRBV6-1 with TRBJ1-1, with 8 bases identical to TRBD1. This CDR3 is built from 14 residues. V shed 6 bases, J shed 4 bases, and the junction held 7 bases outside the gene matches. Per the germline V gene, CDR1 is MNHNS and CDR2 is SASEGT. CDR3 bases: TGTGCCAGCAGGGCCCGACAGGGGATCACTGAAGCTTTCTTT. This encodes CASRARQGITEAFF.